This T cell receptor beta chain was found in a study of blood T cell repertoires in COVID-19. For the study at large: Some COVID-19 samples were acute and others convalescent; all came from the United States, Italy and Spain. From T cells, B-cell-depleted T cells, or PBMCs came the material, which was cDNA or gDNA.

Authors' processing steps: Reference gene primer amplification gave estimated nucleated cell counts. Libraries were prepared by immunoSEQ multiplex PCR; TCRdb keeps only in-frame clonotypes and omits some of them. The DNA was the basis for D and trimming; V, J and clone size are from that table. The sample has about 46,000 clones; about 86% are singletons. V was cut by 2 bases and J by 3 bases, with 7 bases left in between. Germline CDR1 is SGHNT and CDR2 is YENEEA. The CDR3 has 13 residues. The chain is built from TRBV11-3 and TRBJ2-5, with a tentative D call TRBD2 (5 bases). The sequence came from a man aged 60-69 years with acute or convalescent COVID-19. Material for sequencing was peripheral blood. CDR3 nucleotides: TGTGCCAGCAGCTTATCCGGGGAAGAGACCCAGTACTTC. It encodes CASSLSGEETQYF.